Sequencing of this T cell receptor (beta chain) was carried out in a study of blood T cell repertoires in COVID-19. V shed 0 bases and J 9 bases; nucleotides not matched to a gene: 6. The CDR3 length is 15 residues. Germline CDR1 is GTSNPN and CDR2 is SVGIG (reference sequence). Using immunoSEQ multiplex PCR, the repertoire was profiled, and TCRdb retains in-frame clones only, with some absent. This table holds some 60,000 clones, 91% found once. V usage is TRBV30 and J usage is TRBJ1-6; 9 nucleotides align to TRBD1. Input material: peripheral blood. This TCR came from a man in his fifties or sixties with acute or convalescent COVID-19. For the CDR3, the DNA is TGTGCCTGGAGTGTACCGGGACAGGGAGGTTCACCCCTCCACTTT. Its translation: CAWSVPGQGGSPLHF.